These T cell receptor beta chains were read from a single sample in a study of glioma-infiltrating T cells after dendritic cell vaccination. Here immunoSEQ multiplex PCR was the method, and the copy in TCRdb shows in-frame clones only, minus some. This sample carries under 130,000 clones, more than 80% of them seen once, and the ten largest clones take roughly 12%. The sample in question was blood, obtained before dendritic cell vaccination. The receptors derive from a human donor with glioblastoma. The CDR3 runs from the conserved cysteine through the conserved F or W. D genes are given only for firm matches. Clone size appears in some rows only: once, few, many, or a class for an expanded clone.

TRBV25-1,.,TRBJ1-3,TRBD1,CASSGTTGYPGNTIYF,TGTGCCAGCAGTGGGACGACAGGGTATCCTGGAAACACCATATATTTT
TRBV4-2,.,TRBJ2-1,.,CASSLSSKSSYNEQFF,TGTGCCAGCAGCCTGTCAAGTAAGAGCTCCTACAATGAGCAGTTCTTC
TRBV5-8,.,TRBJ1-1,.,CASSSSEQTLRAFF,TGTGCCAGCAGCTCCTCCGAACAGACCCTCCGGGCTTTCTTT
TRBV9,.,TRBJ2-7,.,CASSVETTWGGQSSYEQYF,TGTGCCAGCAGCGTAGAAACAACATGGGGGGGCCAGAGCTCCTACGAGCAGTACTTC
TRBV19,few,TRBJ1-2,TRBD1,CASSGTGDLGYTF,TGTGCCAGTAGTGGGACAGGGGATTTGGGCTACACCTTC
TRBV5-1,.,TRBJ1-2,.,CASSLSPEGYTF,TGCGCCAGCAGCTTATCTCCCGAGGGCTACACCTTC
TRBV11-2,.,TRBJ2-1,TRBD2,CASSLDGSGGADEQFF,TGTGCCAGCAGCTTAGATGGCAGCGGGGGGGCCGATGAGCAGTTCTTC
TRBV5-6,.,TRBJ2-5,.,CASSLIVVGEETQYF,TGTGCCAGCAGCTTGATCGTTGTAGGGGAAGAGACCCAGTACTTC
TRBV27,.,TRBJ2-5,TRBD2,CASTPRPPGLAMQETQYF,TGTGCCAGCACCCCCAGACCCCCGGGACTAGCGATGCAAGAGACCCAGTACTTC
TRBV18,few,TRBJ1-3,.,CASSPLVSEASGNTIYF,TGTGCCAGCTCACCACTGGTAAGCGAGGCATCTGGAAACACCATATATTTT
TRBV5-1,once,TRBJ1-1,.,CASSVDIMNTEAFF,TGCGCCAGCAGCGTGGACATCATGAACACTGAAGCTTTCTTT
TRBV5-1,.,TRBJ2-7,.,CASSSIQVGEQYF,TGCGCCAGCAGCAGCATACAGGTTGGCGAGCAGTACTTC
TRBV4-3,.,TRBJ1-3,.,CASSQVRGTGNTIYF,TGCGCCAGCAGCCAAGTACGGGGAACTGGAAACACCATATATTTT
TRBV11-3,.,TRBJ2-7,TRBD1,CASSLGQEGLKQYF,TGTGCCAGCAGCTTGGGACAGGAAGGGTTGAAGCAGTACTTC
TRBV5-4,.,TRBJ2-2,TRBD2,CASSGGLAGENTGELFF,TGTGCCAGCAGCGGGGGGTTAGCGGGGGAGAACACCGGGGAGCTGTTTTTT
TRBV27,.,TRBJ1-2,.,CAAGGLSYGYTF,TGTGCCGCGGGGGGGCTTAGCTATGGCTACACCTTC
TRBV30,.,TRBJ2-1,.,CAWSVAHEQFF,TGTGCCTGGAGTGTAGCGCATGAGCAGTTCTTC
TRBV4-3,.,TRBJ2-2,TRBD1,CANSQLFYPRGPRTGELFF,TGCGCCAACAGCCAACTCTTTTACCCAAGGGGGCCGAGGACCGGGGAGCTGTTTTTT
TRBV27,.,TRBJ2-2,TRBD2,CASSPPGGGGTGELFF,TGTGCCAGCAGCCCCCCTGGGGGGGGTGGGACCGGGGAGCTGTTTTTT
TRBV5-1,once,TRBJ1-2,.,CASSSLWEAGPQNYGYTF,TGCGCCAGCAGCTCGCTGTGGGAGGCGGGGCCGCAAAACTATGGCTACACCTTC
TRBV7-2,.,TRBJ2-7,.,CASSPRMAGGPEQYF,TGTGCCAGCAGTCCCAGAATGGCCGGGGGGCCCGAGCAGTACTTC
TRBV25-1,.,TRBJ1-1,.,CARKTGPAGFTEAFF,TGTGCCAGAAAGACAGGACCCGCCGGGTTCACTGAAGCTTTCTTT
TRBV27,.,TRBJ1-2,.,CASSLKGFPYGYTF,TGTGCCAGCAGTTTAAAGGGGTTTCCCTATGGCTACACCTTC
TRBV5-1,.,TRBJ2-7,.,CASSLRTGGETYEQYF,TGCGCCAGCAGCTTGAGAACCGGAGGAGAGACCTACGAGCAGTACTTC
TRBV12-5,.,TRBJ2-7,.,CASGLVYRGSYEQYF,TGTGCTAGTGGTTTGGTATATCGGGGTTCCTACGAGCAGTACTTC
TRBV5-4,.,TRBJ1-2,.,CASSPGGGNRVYGYTF,TGTGCCAGCAGCCCGGGAGGGGGTAACAGGGTCTATGGCTACACCTTC
TRBV6-5,.,TRBJ1-2,TRBD1,CASSSQGALSYGYTF,TGTGCCAGCAGTTCCCAGGGGGCTCTCAGCTATGGCTACACCTTC
TRBV5-1,.,TRBJ2-1,.,CASSYDRSRNEQFF,TGCGCCAGCAGCTACGACAGGTCTCGGAATGAGCAGTTCTTC
TRBV9,once,TRBJ2-3,TRBD2,CASTPSSGGLTDTQYF,TGTGCCAGCACGCCCAGTAGCGGGGGACTCACAGATACGCAGTATTTT
TRBV30,.,TRBJ1-1,.,CAWSLRNTEAFF,TGTGCCTGGAGTCTACGGAACACTGAAGCTTTCTTT
TRBV5-4,.,TRBJ2-1,.,CASSSPATYNEQFF,TGTGCCAGCAGCTCACCGGCGACATACAATGAGCAGTTCTTC
TRBV2,once,TRBJ1-2,.,CASSEGARSGAYGYTF,TGTGCCAGCAGTGAGGGCGCCCGTTCTGGCGCCTATGGCTACACCTTC
TRBV7-2,once,TRBJ2-7,TRBD2,CASSSSSGGAHEQYF,TGTGCCAGCAGCTCTTCTAGCGGGGGGGCCCACGAGCAGTACTTC
TRBV4-1,.,TRBJ1-5,.,CASSQDLSGAGNQPQHF,TGCGCCAGCAGCCAAGATCTGTCAGGGGCGGGCAATCAGCCCCAGCATTTT
TRBV25-1,.,TRBJ2-2,TRBD2,CASSDFSGGNTGELFF,TGTGCCAGCAGTGATTTCAGCGGGGGAAACACCGGGGAGCTGTTTTTT
TRBV6-1,.,TRBJ1-4,.,CASRSGEKLFF,TGTGCCAGCAGGTCCGGTGAAAAACTGTTTTTT
TRBV7-2,.,TRBJ1-3,.,CASSLILAGNSGNTIYF,TGTGCCAGCAGCTTAATCCTTGCAGGAAACTCTGGAAACACCATATATTTT
TRBV11-2,.,TRBJ1-1,.,CASSLRTLNTEAFF,TGTGCCAGCAGCTTACGGACTCTGAACACTGAAGCTTTCTTT
TRBV4-2,once,TRBJ2-3,TRBD2,CASSQELIGRGNTDTQYF,TGTGCCAGCAGCCAAGAGCTAATAGGGCGGGGGAACACAGATACGCAGTATTTT
TRBV4-1,.,TRBJ1-5,TRBD1,CASSHSGQVGQPQHF,TGCGCCAGCAGCCATTCGGGACAGGTTGGCCAGCCCCAGCATTTT
TRBV7-2,.,TRBJ1-3,.,CASSSPSGNTIYF,TGTGCCAGCAGCTCCCCGAGTGGAAACACCATATATTTT
TRBV5-4,.,TRBJ2-7,TRBD2,CASSLELAGGAEQYF,TGTGCCAGCAGCTTGGAGCTAGCGGGGGGGGCCGAGCAGTACTTC
TRBV19,.,TRBJ2-1,.,CASSPTPRGIEQFF,TGTGCCAGTAGTCCCACTCCGCGCGGGATTGAGCAGTTCTTC